The sequence of this T cell receptor (beta chain) was determined in a study of blood T cells in healthy people across ages (dated by TCRdb to between 2014 and 2017). About the study as a whole: In model experiments, template switching captured about one uniquely barcoded TCR beta cDNA molecule for every two T cells. The study measured age-related changes in TCR beta repertoire diversity using deep sequencing normalized with unique cDNA molecular identifiers. Donors were grouped into four age groups: young (average roughly 15 years), middle-aged (around 39), aged (62) and long-lived (less than 85). To avoid experimental bias, donors of different ages were distributed randomly across sequencing lanes. Using the same blood draw, the study looked at two additional independent replicas of 1 million unique cDNA reads for two donors, one aged 18 to 30 and the other aged 80 or older.

The germline ends are 7 bases apart after V is trimmed by 0 bases and J by 1 base. From the cysteine through the phenylalanine, the CDR3 covers 16 amino acids. The entry retains the CDR3 DNA only, 48 bases that are in frame from base 1. Sequences MNHEY (CDR1) and SVGAGI (CDR2) are obtained from the germline V gene. This clonotype has only a few counts. What antigen it recognizes has not been identified. Per-base qualities were not stored, and no clone one base away is much larger. Systemically healthy Caucasian individuals from Russia, some 36 in total and aged roughly 6 to 95 years, were included as donors. Approximately 9.3 milliliters of peripheral blood were drawn from each donor into EDTA-treated Vacutainer tubes. PBMCs were isolated by Ficoll-Paque density-gradient centrifugation, with at least 6 million obtained per sample. Trizol reagent was used to extract total RNA from the PBMCs, yielding at least 6 micrograms per sample. Naive CD45RAhigh/CD27high T cell percentages were measured by flow cytometry on a PBMC aliquot from every donor.

The library was generated by 5' RACE. The run used an Illumina HiSeq 2500. A second PCR of roughly 7 to 11 cycles was run with a J-beta primer mix and a sample-barcoded 5' primer. A template-switch 5' adaptor carrying 12 random nucleotides introduced a unique molecular identifier onto each TCR beta cDNA molecule. At least 2.5 million CDR3-containing paired-end reads were obtained from each sample. All of the RNA was converted into first-strand cDNA using the Mint cDNA synthesis kit, with a TRBC-specific oligonucleotide serving as the primer. Following uracil-DNA glycosylase treatment, a first 18-cycle PCR with universal primers M1SS and BC2_uni_R was performed on all cDNA. From the authors' description of their analysis: Each sample was normalized by randomly selecting 1 million high-quality reads, each carrying a distinct molecular identifier. Reads with shared molecular identifiers were discarded instead of being binned into consensus sequences. MiTCR, with a Q25 quality threshold and the strictest error-elimination algorithm, was used for CDR3 identification, clonotype clustering and error correction. A nonparametric unseen species model with Euler transformation was used to estimate lower-bound total TCR beta diversity. TCRdb redid the processing of the public reads, applying fastp at Q25 and MiXCR, and retained in-frame beta chains. Each CDR3 protein appears once, grouped with its most common genes and DNA. The V and J calls come from TCRdb's annotation, not from the publication. The sample records more than 800,000 distinct CDR3 sequences, more than 35% of which are singletons. Of the sample, approximately 17% is held by the ten largest clones.

Overall results and qualifications from the work: Donor CMV infection status was unknown, potentially confounding age-related changes in expanded clonotypes. Observed TCR beta diversity per million T cells fell roughly linearly with age, and a significant reduction was already apparent by age about 38. Compared with the aged group, the long-lived group had more naive CD4+ T cells, fewer expanded clones and increased TCR diversity, suggesting age selection. Bulk unsorted PBMC profiling prevented conclusive comparison of naive and antigen-experienced compartments. Total diversity estimates from one million sequenced T cells were considered lower bounds and underestimates. The percentage of naive T cells measured by flow cytometry correlated strongly with observed TCR beta diversity.

The V gene is TRBV6-5 and the J gene is TRBJ1-6; no D gene call is confident. Source material: blood. This sequence was found in a woman aged 55 to 70 in good health. The CDR3 reads as follows: CASSYSTGSYNSPLHF. The DNA is as follows: TGTGCCAGCAGTTACTCGACCGGGTCCTATAATTCACCCCTCCACTTT.